These T cell receptor beta chains were read from a single sample in a study of shared clonotypes between healthy human individuals. Only in-frame clones appear in the TCRdb table, and some are missing; sequencing was by immunoSEQ multiplex PCR. The table shows around 990,000 clones, with approximately 80% occurring only once. Sequencing was carried out using memory CD4+ T cells from PBMCs. These receptors were collected from a man in his late teens or twenties in good health. Some clones in this sample may be carry-over from other donors' samples. The CDR3 runs from the conserved cysteine through the conserved F or W. D genes are given only for firm matches. Expanded clones are given a class, and other clones once, few, many or no size at all.

V gene: TRBV4-1
D gene: TRBD2
clone size: .
J gene: TRBJ2-1
CDR3 protein: CASSREGVPGLAMEQFF
CDR3 DNA: TGCGCCAGCAGCCGAGAAGGAGTTCCGGGACTAGCAATGGAGCAGTTCTTC

V gene: TRBV19
D gene: .
clone size: .
J gene: TRBJ2-7
CDR3 protein: CARPVRGGRDEQYF
CDR3 DNA: TGTGCCAGACCCGTCAGGGGAGGAAGGGACGAGCAGTACTTC

V gene: TRBV29-1
D gene: .
clone size: .
J gene: TRBJ2-1
CDR3 protein: CSESTLGTSAYNEQFF
CDR3 DNA: TGCAGCGAAAGCACTTTGGGGACGAGCGCCTACAATGAGCAGTTCTTC

V gene: TRBV28
D gene: TRBD2
clone size: .
J gene: TRBJ2-7
CDR3 protein: CASIGTSGGYEQYF
CDR3 DNA: TGTGCCAGCATTGGGACTAGCGGAGGCTACGAGCAGTACTTC

V gene: TRBV7-3
D gene: .
clone size: .
J gene: TRBJ2-5
CDR3 protein: CASSFIGGETQYF
CDR3 DNA: TGTGCCAGCAGCTTTATTGGGGGAGAGACCCAGTACTTC

V gene: TRBV5-1
D gene: .
clone size: .
J gene: TRBJ1-3
CDR3 protein: CASSWTVGDGSGNTIYF
CDR3 DNA: TGCGCCAGCAGCTGGACCGTGGGGGATGGTTCTGGAAACACCATATATTTT

V gene: TRBV19
D gene: .
clone size: once
J gene: TRBJ2-7
CDR3 protein: CASSTTGPGEQYF
CDR3 DNA: TGTGCCAGTAGTACCACAGGTCCCGGGGAGCAGTACTTC

V gene: TRBV4-3
D gene: TRBD2
clone size: .
J gene: TRBJ2-5
CDR3 protein: CASSQGGAASGRWETQYF
CDR3 DNA: TGCGCCAGCAGCCAAGGGGGAGCGGCTAGCGGGAGGTGGGAGACCCAGTACTTC

V gene: TRBV5-1
D gene: TRBD2
clone size: .
J gene: TRBJ2-3
CDR3 protein: CASSPSKGDTSGRTDTQYF
CDR3 DNA: TGCGCCAGCAGCCCTTCAAAGGGGGACACTAGCGGGAGGACAGATACGCAGTATTTT

V gene: TRBV4-2
D gene: TRBD2
clone size: .
J gene: TRBJ2-1
CDR3 protein: CASSQGRGSSDEQFF
CDR3 DNA: TGTGCCAGCAGCCAGGGGAGGGGTTCGAGCGATGAGCAGTTCTTC

V gene: TRBV28
D gene: .
clone size: .
J gene: TRBJ1-1
CDR3 protein: CASSFRRITEAFF
CDR3 DNA: TGTGCCAGCAGTTTTCGTCGGATCACTGAAGCTTTCTTT

V gene: TRBV10-3
D gene: TRBD1
clone size: .
J gene: TRBJ2-1
CDR3 protein: CAISGTDYNEQFF
CDR3 DNA: TGTGCCATCAGCGGGACAGACTACAATGAGCAGTTCTTC

V gene: TRBV6-1
D gene: .
clone size: .
J gene: TRBJ1-3
CDR3 protein: CASSGLIQGPSGNTIYF
CDR3 DNA: TGTGCCAGCAGTGGCCTGATACAGGGCCCCTCTGGAAACACCATATATTTT

V gene: TRBV18
D gene: .
clone size: once
J gene: TRBJ2-6
CDR3 protein: CASSGGSGANVLTF
CDR3 DNA: TGTGCCAGCTCGGGGGGCTCTGGGGCCAACGTCCTGACTTTC

V gene: TRBV6-5
D gene: .
clone size: many
J gene: TRBJ2-7
CDR3 protein: CASSSDPAVEQYF
CDR3 DNA: TGTGCCAGCAGTTCCGACCCCGCAGTCGAGCAGTACTTC

V gene: TRBV10-3
D gene: .
clone size: .
J gene: TRBJ2-1
CDR3 protein: CAISESIGMVFSEQFF
CDR3 DNA: TGTGCCATCAGTGAGTCAATCGGGATGGTTTTCAGTGAGCAGTTCTTC

V gene: TRBV6-6
D gene: TRBD2
clone size: .
J gene: TRBJ2-1
CDR3 protein: CASTASGRYEQFF
CDR3 DNA: TGTGCCAGCACCGCTAGCGGGAGGTATGAGCAGTTCTTC

V gene: TRBV5-6
D gene: .
clone size: .
J gene: TRBJ2-1
CDR3 protein: CASSSGREQFF
CDR3 DNA: TGTGCCAGCAGCTCCGGGCGAGAGCAGTTCTTC

V gene: TRBV5-1
D gene: .
clone size: .
J gene: TRBJ2-7
CDR3 protein: CASSHGRGPYEQYF
CDR3 DNA: TGCGCCAGCAGTCACGGACGAGGGCCTTACGAGCAGTACTTC

V gene: TRBV18
D gene: TRBD2
clone size: many
J gene: TRBJ2-3
CDR3 protein: CASSGLAASTDTQYF
CDR3 DNA: TGTGCCAGCTCAGGACTAGCGGCTAGCACAGATACGCAGTATTTT

V gene: TRBV5-4
D gene: .
clone size: .
J gene: TRBJ2-3
CDR3 protein: CASSPRTDTDTQYF
CDR3 DNA: TGTGCCAGCAGCCCCCGGACCGACACAGATACGCAGTATTTT

V gene: TRBV7-2
D gene: .
clone size: few
J gene: TRBJ2-5
CDR3 protein: CASSERAQETQYF
CDR3 DNA: TGTGCCAGCAGCGAGCGGGCCCAAGAGACCCAGTACTTC

V gene: TRBV18
D gene: TRBD1
clone size: .
J gene: TRBJ1-1
CDR3 protein: CASSPGQGVTEAFF
CDR3 DNA: TGTGCCAGCTCACCAGGACAGGGCGTCACTGAAGCTTTCTTT

V gene: TRBV5-1
D gene: TRBD2
clone size: .
J gene: TRBJ2-7
CDR3 protein: CATSYSSGGSIAYEQYF
CDR3 DNA: TGCGCCACTTCGTATAGTTCCGGCGGGAGTATCGCCTACGAGCAGTACTTC

V gene: TRBV28
D gene: TRBD1
clone size: .
J gene: TRBJ2-7
CDR3 protein: CASSGTGSSYEQYF
CDR3 DNA: TGTGCCAGCAGCGGGACAGGCAGCTCCTACGAGCAGTACTTC

V gene: TRBV2
D gene: .
clone size: .
J gene: TRBJ1-1
CDR3 protein: CASSVGDTEAFF
CDR3 DNA: TGTGCCAGCAGTGTGGGGGACACTGAAGCTTTCTTT

V gene: TRBV9
D gene: TRBD1
clone size: .
J gene: TRBJ2-3
CDR3 protein: CASSGGLGQGKDTQYF
CDR3 DNA: TGTGCCAGCAGCGGGGGATTAGGACAGGGTAAAGATACGCAGTATTTT

V gene: TRBV28
D gene: .
clone size: .
J gene: TRBJ2-7
CDR3 protein: CASSFGLLAKSGGYEQYF
CDR3 DNA: TGTGCCAGCAGTTTCGGGTTACTAGCGAAATCAGGGGGTTACGAGCAGTACTTC